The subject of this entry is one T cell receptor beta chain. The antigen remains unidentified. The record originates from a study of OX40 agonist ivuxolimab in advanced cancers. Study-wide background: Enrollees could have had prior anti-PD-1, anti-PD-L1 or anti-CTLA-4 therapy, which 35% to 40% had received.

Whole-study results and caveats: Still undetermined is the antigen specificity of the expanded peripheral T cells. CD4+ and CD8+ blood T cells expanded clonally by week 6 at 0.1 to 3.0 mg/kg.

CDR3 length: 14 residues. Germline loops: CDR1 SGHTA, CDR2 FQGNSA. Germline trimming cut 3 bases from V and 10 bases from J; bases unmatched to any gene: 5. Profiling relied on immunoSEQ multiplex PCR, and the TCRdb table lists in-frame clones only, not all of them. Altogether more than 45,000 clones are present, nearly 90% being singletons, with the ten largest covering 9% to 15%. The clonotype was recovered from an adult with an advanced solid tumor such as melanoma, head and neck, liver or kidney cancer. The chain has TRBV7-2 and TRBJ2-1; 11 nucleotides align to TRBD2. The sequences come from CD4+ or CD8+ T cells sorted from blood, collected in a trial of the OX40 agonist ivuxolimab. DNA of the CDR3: TGTGCCAGCAGCTTCGGGACTAGCGGTAACGAGCAGTTCTTC. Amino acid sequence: CASSFGTSGNEQFF.